This is a list of T cell receptor beta chains from one sample in a study of blood T cell repertoires in COVID-19. Produced via immunoSEQ multiplex PCR; TCRdb's table is partial and in-frame only. The sample has hundreds of thousands of clones; roughly 85% are singletons. The sequenced sample consisted of PBMCs or T cells enriched from blood (not recorded which). These receptors came from a woman under 40 who had been exposed to COVID-19. The CDR3 runs from the conserved cysteine through the conserved F or W. D genes are given only for firm matches. Some rows mark clone size as missing; the rest say once, few, many or name a class of expanded clone.

d_gene: TRBD1
v_gene: TRBV4-2
abundance: NA
j_gene: TRBJ1-2
CDR3aa: CASSQDVETGANYGYTF
CDR3nt: TGTGCCAGCAGCCAAGATGTTGAGACAGGGGCTAACTATGGCTACACCTTC

d_gene: NA
v_gene: TRBV24-1
abundance: once
j_gene: TRBJ2-1
CDR3aa: CATSDPERGLNEQFF
CDR3nt: TGTGCCACCAGTGACCCTGAAAGAGGGCTGAATGAGCAGTTCTTC

d_gene: TRBD1
v_gene: TRBV7-2
abundance: NA
j_gene: TRBJ1-5
CDR3aa: CASSFPQGAPGQPQHF
CDR3nt: TGTGCCAGCAGCTTTCCACAGGGGGCGCCGGGTCAGCCCCAGCATTTT

d_gene: TRBD1
v_gene: TRBV6-1
abundance: NA
j_gene: TRBJ2-7
CDR3aa: CASSEGTGAGEQYF
CDR3nt: TGTGCCAGCAGTGAAGGGACAGGGGCGGGCGAGCAGTACTTC

d_gene: NA
v_gene: TRBV30
abundance: few
j_gene: TRBJ2-7
CDR3aa: CAWSDQGPYEQYF
CDR3nt: TGTGCCTGGAGTGATCAGGGCCCCTACGAGCAGTACTTC

d_gene: TRBD2
v_gene: TRBV5-6
abundance: NA
j_gene: TRBJ2-2
CDR3aa: CASSSGLPTGELFF
CDR3nt: TGTGCCAGCAGCTCGGGACTACCCACCGGGGAGCTGTTTTTT

d_gene: NA
v_gene: TRBV5-4
abundance: NA
j_gene: TRBJ2-1
CDR3aa: CASSAGSGGNEQFF
CDR3nt: TGTGCCAGCAGCGCAGGGTCTGGTGGCAATGAGCAGTTCTTC

d_gene: TRBD1
v_gene: TRBV27
abundance: NA
j_gene: TRBJ1-5
CDR3aa: CATSPGTGLVYNQPQHF
CDR3nt: TGTGCCACCAGTCCCGGGACAGGCCTGGTTTACAATCAGCCCCAGCATTTT

d_gene: TRBD1
v_gene: TRBV29-1
abundance: NA
j_gene: TRBJ1-2
CDR3aa: CSVAGGAGYGYTF
CDR3nt: TGCAGCGTTGCAGGGGGCGCCGGCTATGGCTACACCTTC

d_gene: NA
v_gene: TRBV28
abundance: NA
j_gene: TRBJ2-3
CDR3aa: CASSLSFSTDTQYF
CDR3nt: TGTGCCAGCAGTTTATCCTTTAGCACAGATACGCAGTATTTT

d_gene: NA
v_gene: TRBV18
abundance: NA
j_gene: TRBJ1-6
CDR3aa: CASSPEVRNSPLHF
CDR3nt: TGTGCCAGCTCACCCGAGGTCCGGAATTCACCCCTCCACTTT

d_gene: TRBD1
v_gene: TRBV19
abundance: NA
j_gene: TRBJ1-1
CDR3aa: CASIDRGRGRNTEAFF
CDR3nt: TGTGCCAGTATCGACCGGGGCAGGGGGCGCAACACTGAAGCTTTCTTT